The 2 T cell receptor beta chains presented below share a single source sample, sequenced in a study of blood T cell repertoires in COVID-19. Sequenced by immunoSEQ multiplex PCR; TCRdb stores in-frame clones only, minus some. The table lists hundreds of thousands of clones, under 95% of them singletons, with 1.9% in the top ten. Source material: PBMCs or T cells enriched from blood (not recorded which). The source is a woman younger than 35 who had recovered from COVID-19.

The chain carries TRBV27 and TRBJ2-5, with 7 positions matching TRBD2. The length of the CDR3 is 16 residues. Germline CDR1 reads MNHEY; CDR2 reads SMNVEV (reference sequence). Unmatched junction bases numbered 11, after V lost 5 bases and J lost 2 bases. CDR3 residues: CASSRSGTINQETQYF. The CDR3 DNA is TGTGCCAGCAGTCGATCCGGGACTATAAATCAAGAGACCCAGTACTTC.

This clone occurred once. This chain joins TRBV5-6 and TRBJ1-4; 10 nucleotides agree with TRBD1. The CDR3 covers 16 residues. The germline gives CDR1 SGHDT, CDR2 YYEEEE. Trimming took 2 bases from V and 2 from J; bases not matched to a gene: 3. The CDR3 protein is CASSLDRGPTNEKLFF. CDR3 DNA: TGTGCCAGCAGCTTAGACAGGGGGCCTACTAATGAAAAACTGTTTTTT.